This T cell receptor beta chain was profiled in a study of cytomegalovirus exposure and HLA in healthy donors (dated by TCRdb to the late 2010s). About the study as a whole: An earlier analysis of roughly 610 of the donors reported over 250 Gb of sequence data and around 120 million unique TCR beta sequences obtained from about 200 million T cells. On average, roughly 250,000 unique TCR beta nucleotide sequences were sequenced per donor among a few hundred genotyped donors of the cohort, with around 19% of those sequences being non-productive. HLA typing included class I and class II loci at four-digit resolution. High-throughput TCR immunosequencing, statistical association of individual TCRs with disease status, and machine learning were combined to predict cytomegalovirus infection status. A later analysis re-examined previously published TCR beta repertoires from roughly 650 donors and added high-resolution HLA genotyping to investigate patterns of TCR occurrence. Along with the approximately 700-subject first cohort, a separate validation cohort of over a hundred different subjects was used. The number of donors typed differed by locus, with roughly 620-630 for A, B, C, DRB1 and DQB1, roughly 520 for DQA1, under 610 for DPA1, and under 490 for DPB1. The genetic ancestry cluster associated with self-reported Caucasian donors included about 81% of the 398 genotyped donors. The study was designed to test whether signatures of past pathogen exposure could be identified by cataloging public T cell receptors. Roughly 300 gigabases of sequencing data and 70 million to 100 million unique TCR sequences made up an early release that covered under 750 HLA-typed donors. Rather than using new phenotypic data, the later analysis identified candidate immune exposures from TCR beta sequences and from how often those sequences occurred across donors. To decide whether each TCR beta V gene segment behaved as functional or pseudogenic, an earlier analysis of approximately 590 of the donors relied on high-throughput TCR beta sequencing. Every repertoire in the discovery cohort had been generated on one and the same sequencing platform. Donor age, sex, ethnicity and CMV serostatus were compiled alongside the repertoire data. The T cell repertoires of 700 or so subjects were profiled by immunosequencing and related to cytomegalovirus serostatus. Genome-wide SNP genotypes for about 55% of the 666 donors were used in a later genetic analysis, which treated that subset as a discovery cohort. Roughly 5 DR-DQ haplotypes were handled as single units for association and clustering, since linkage in the cohort was strong. The paper's findings and limits, for the study overall: The presence/absence analyses assumed that sequencing depth was roughly uniform across donors, and that assumption may not be true. Immune exposure information for the cohort was limited to CMV serostatus. Specific HLA alleles were associated with around 18,000 TCR beta sequences at a false discovery rate of 0.05 in a later analysis. Seventeen rarely observed V segments, including chromosome 9 orphons, were excluded from the earlier analysis of several hundred of the donors because counts were too low. The authors suggested that the approach could potentially be generalized to other disease states and immunological phenotypes. According to a later genetic analysis, donors in an Asian-associated ancestry cluster had fewer N-insertions in productive TCRs than the approximately 700-donor mean. In a later analysis, HLA-associated TCR beta chains were found to be more clonally expanded and to have lower generation probabilities than equally common non-associated chains. The 87-base-pair reads could not distinguish some IMGT-functional V segments, including TRBV6-2 and TRBV6-3, so those segments were excluded. In the study, roughly 160 TCR beta chains were listed as associated with cytomegalovirus. According to a later analysis, parvovirus B19, influenza, CMV and Epstein-Barr virus appeared linked to several top co-occurrence clusters. A further reported finding was that TCR beta sequences accurately predicted the HLA-A and HLA-B alleles for most subjects in the first cohort. The sequencing pipeline was judged likely to have produced a cluster of highly shared sequence variants as a technical artifact. According to a later analysis, TCR association rates differed among HLA loci, with DRB1 alleles showing the most associated TCRs and HLA-C alleles showing the fewest. Most CMV-associated TCR beta chains appeared to be HLA-restricted in a later analysis, and the HLA associations seemed to be driven largely by CMV exposure. HLA typing was unavailable for some donors at each locus, so association tests used only the typed subset. A few of the identified cytomegalovirus-associated TCR beta chains were confirmed in vitro to be specific for cytomegalovirus antigens. The classifier was reported to diagnose cytomegalovirus status with high specificity and sensitivity in both the original and validation cohorts. Broadly in line with IMGT annotations, most TCR beta V segments showed up in productive rearrangements about 87% or about 30% of the time in an earlier analysis of a few hundred of the donors. V-gene and J-gene trimming of TCR beta chains was associated with a missense DCLRE1C variant in a later genetic analysis, and the association was replicated in an independent cohort. In this cohort, only TCR beta chains were sequenced, and detectable features were limited by the absence of alpha or paired-chain data. Correlated functional status among segregating V segments might be attributable to linkage disequilibrium, but an unknown experimental factor could not be ruled out. Across donors, most TCR sequences were observed very rarely, whereas some public TCRs were present in many individuals. When HLA alleles, especially DR and DQ, strongly co-occurred, TCR associations were difficult to assign to individual alleles.

The cohort was made up of roughly 670 healthy bone marrow donors. Cohort members were all nominally healthy when sampled, although unrecorded immune exposures were likely present. The donor tested CMV seropositive and was one of the 289 seropositive cohort members. A peripheral blood sample was collected from each donor, and TCR beta sequencing was performed on peripheral blood mononuclear cells. The Qiagen DNeasy Blood Extraction Kit was used to extract genomic DNA from the blood cell samples. Measured from the cysteine to the phenylalanine, the CDR3 is 13 residues long. Only the CDR3 part of the read is kept: 39 bases, read in frame from the first base. Based on the germline V gene, the CDR1 and CDR2 sequences are SGHTA and FQGTGA. V lost 6 bases and J lost 2 bases; the stretch between them is 8 bases long. The library relied on the immunoSEQ multiplex PCR assay. A mixture of 60 forward primers for TCR Vbeta segments and 13 reverse primers for TCR Jbeta segments was used in the multiplex PCR. A multiplex PCR assay on genomic DNA amplified the CDR3 region of rearranged TCR beta genes. The amplified TCR beta libraries were sequenced on the Illumina HiSeq System as 87-base-pair reads. As for how the authors treated the data: A later analysis tallied around 87 million unique TCR beta chains across the approximately 670 repertoires, and some 10 million of those chains were shared by two or more donors. Raw reads were error-corrected and collapsed into unique sequences with a nearest-neighbor algorithm that merged closely related sequences to remove PCR and sequencing errors. V, D and J gene segments were assigned by aligning CDR3 sequences to IMGT reference sequences. Each retained sequence needed at least a six-nucleotide match to both a V gene segment and a J gene segment. A rearrangement was called productive if the CDR3 had no stop codons and remained in frame with V and J, and every other rearrangement was called non-productive. Following IMGT convention, CDR3 was defined as the stretch from the second conserved V-encoded cysteine up to the conserved J-encoded phenylalanine. In an earlier analysis of some 550 of the donors, sequences lacking an unambiguous match to a single V gene segment were excluded. An earlier analysis of about 600 of the donors called V segments functional above 56.7% productive rearrangements and segregating when the between-donor standard deviation exceeded 5%. A statistical classification framework was built to diagnose cytomegalovirus status from the catalog of TCR beta chain sequences. In a later analysis, V and J genes were assigned by comparing TCR nucleotide sequences against IMGT/GENE-DB human TR gene sequences. In a later analysis, CDR3 sequences and most-parsimonious VDJ recombination scenarios were assigned using the TCRdist pipeline. In a later analysis, every TCR beta chain was defined by the combination of its CDR3 amino acid sequence and its V-gene family, and reads without a unique V-gene family were dropped. As a way to deal with suspected cross-contamination and a sequencing artifact, a later analysis dropped hundreds of nucleotide sequences that were highly shared and had low generation probability. In a later analysis, a clonal expansion index for each public chain was calculated from normalized within-repertoire ranks of inferred template counts. In a later analysis, generation probabilities were computed with a VDJ recombination model fitted to out-of-frame rearrangements, and the resulting probabilities were checked against IGoR. Hypergeometric tests were used in a later analysis to score TCR-TCR, TCR-HLA and TCR-CMV co-occurrence, with a repertoire-size bias correction applied to the TCR pairs. To estimate false discovery rates, a later analysis permuted the HLA or CMV assignments 20 times. In a later analysis, co-occurring TCRs were grouped using DBSCAN, with TCRdist sequence similarity added in when clustering inside HLA-allele-positive subsets. Repertoires with fewer than 30,000 or more than 120,000 public chains were left out of co-occurrence clustering, as were several repertoires with anomalous nucleotide sharing. As stored in TCRdb, this immuneACCESS dataset retains in-frame rearrangements with V and J assigned. A fraction of the clones does not appear; measured against another copy, unresolved V genes explain less than half of the discrepancy, and the remainder lacks a known reason. The DNA gave D and trimming, while V, J and clone size come from that table. The sample table records 120,000 or so clones; less than 10% of these occur just once. The leading ten clones occupy around 5.8% of the sample.

On this clone: Its specific antigen is unknown. Qualities for individual bases were not recorded, and no much larger clone is one base off.

The sequence was collected from a woman in her 40s in good health and CMV-seropositive. The chain was built from TRBV7-3 and TRBJ1-3; no D segment can be confidently identified. Sequencing was done on a sample of PBMCs. The base sequence is TGTGCCAGCAGACGAGCACCTGGAAACACCATATATTTT. This is translated as CASRRAPGNTIYF.